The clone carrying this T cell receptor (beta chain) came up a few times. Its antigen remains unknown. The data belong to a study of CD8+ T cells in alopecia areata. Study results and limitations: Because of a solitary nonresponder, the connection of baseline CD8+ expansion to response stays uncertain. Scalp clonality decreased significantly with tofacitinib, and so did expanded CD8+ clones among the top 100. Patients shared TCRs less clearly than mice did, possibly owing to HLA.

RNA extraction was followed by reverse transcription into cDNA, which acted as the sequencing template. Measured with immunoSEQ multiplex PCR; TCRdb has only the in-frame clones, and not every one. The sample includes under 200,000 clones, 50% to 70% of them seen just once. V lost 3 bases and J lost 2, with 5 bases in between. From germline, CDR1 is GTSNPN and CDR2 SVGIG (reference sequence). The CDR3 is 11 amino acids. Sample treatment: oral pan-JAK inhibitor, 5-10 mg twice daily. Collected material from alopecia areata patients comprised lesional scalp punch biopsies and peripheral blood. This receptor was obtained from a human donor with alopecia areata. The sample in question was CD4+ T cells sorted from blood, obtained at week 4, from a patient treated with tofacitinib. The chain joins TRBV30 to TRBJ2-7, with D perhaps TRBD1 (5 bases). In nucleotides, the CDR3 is TGTGCCTGGAGGGACACCTACGAGCAGTACTTC. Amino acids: CAWRDTYEQYF.